The 24 T cell receptor beta chains reported below all come from one sample, sequenced in a study of early T cells in non-severe SARS-CoV-2 infection. Each CDR3 protein is one row after TCRdb ran MiXCR on the 5' RACE reads. Of around 57,000 distinct CDR3 sequences listed, approximately 6% were seen once; the top ten hold more than 3%. The input for sequencing was whole blood, taken at baseline. Receptors originate from an adult who was a healthcare worker with PCR-confirmed SARS-CoV-2 infection or an uninfected control (not recorded which).

This clonotype was detected many times. This chain links TRBV10-2 with TRBJ2-3; TRBD2 matches at 12 bases. Trimming cost V 6 bases and J 6 bases; bases outside gene matches: 16. The germline V gene has CDR1 WSHSY and CDR2 SAAADI. The CDR3 runs 18 residues. This CDR3 is CASSRLERTSGISDTQYF. CDR3 sequence (DNA): TGCGCCAGCAGCCGATTAGAACGGACTAGCGGGATTTCGGATACGCAGTATTTT.

The sample holds many counts of this clonotype. The rearrangement joins TRBV20-1 to TRBJ2-7; D is perhaps TRBD1 (5 bases). Germline V gene data show CDR1 as DFQATT and CDR2 as SNEGSKA (reference sequence). V lost 3 bases and J 5 bases, leaving 17 bases between the germline ends. The CDR3 runs 14 residues. The CDR3 spells CSASSKGIKDEQYF. DNA for the CDR3: TGCAGTGCTAGTTCCAAGGGGATCAAGGACGAGCAGTACTTC.

This clonotype was observed many times. An end of the junction does not agree with germline; a read error may underlie this. V usage is TRBV6-5 and J usage is TRBJ1-1, with 11 nucleotides matching TRBD1. The germline CDR1 and CDR2 sequences are MNHEY and SVGAGI. This CDR3 is built from 14 residues. CDR3 sequence reads: CASSPGQGVTEVFF. The CDR3 DNA reads TGTGCCAGCAGCCCGGGACAGGGGGTGACTGAAGTTTTCTTT.

Many counts were recorded for this clonotype. DNA for the CDR3: TGCAGTGCTATATTCGCCACCGGGGCTCGATGGGATCAGCCCCAGCATTTT. It is translated as CSAIFATGARWDQPQHF. The chain is built from TRBV20-1 and TRBJ1-5; TRBD1 might be the D (5 bases). The CDR3 extends over 17 amino acids. CDR1 and CDR2 from the germline V gene are DFQATT and SNEGSKA (reference sequence). V dropped 4 bases and J dropped 5 bases, with 24 bases sitting between them.

In this sample, this clonotype turned up many times. The genes are TRBV5-1 and TRBJ2-2; D may be TRBD1 (5 bases). The CDR3 extends over 15 amino acids. V was trimmed by 1 base and J by 4 bases, leaving 11 bases between them. Germline-derived CDR1 and CDR2 are SGHRS and YFSETQ. The CDR3 bases are TGCGCCAGCAGCTTGTGGCAGGGCGGCACCGGGGAGCTGTTTTTT. This encodes CASSLWQGGTGELFF.

This clonotype was seen more than once but under ten times. J is TRBJ1-1 and V is TRBV27; 12 nucleotides line up with TRBD1. The germline V gene encodes CDR1 MNHEY and CDR2 SMNVEV (reference sequence). V was pared by 7 bases and J by 6 bases, with 12 bases of the junction left unmatched. The CDR3 extends over 16 amino acids. For the CDR3, the DNA is TGTGCCAGCAAGCTTGGGACAGGGGGCCATTGGGCTGAAGCTTTCTTT. It translates to CASKLGTGGHWAEAFF.

This clonotype was detected ten times or more. The chain recombines TRBV20-1 with TRBJ2-7, with D uncertain. The CDR3 length is 12 residues. The V end lost 2 bases, the J end lost 6 bases, and 11 bases lay between the germline ends. Germline V gene sequence: CDR1 DFQATT, CDR2 SNEGSKA (reference sequence). CDR3 protein: CSARSHSSEQYF. In nucleotides, the CDR3 is TGCAGTGCTAGATCCCATTCTAGCGAGCAGTACTTC.

This clonotype was seen a few times. J is TRBJ1-2 and V is TRBV27, with a possible D match to TRBD1 (5 bases). The CDR3 consists of 16 residues. Trimming removed 7 bases at V and 0 bases at J, with 18 bases between. Germline assignment: CDR1 MNHEY and CDR2 SMNVEV (reference sequence). The CDR3 nucleotides read TGTGCCAGCACCCTCCAACGGACATCAGCTAACTATGGCTACACCTTC. It translates to CASTLQRTSANYGYTF.

This clonotype has just a few counts. V is TRBV10-2 and J is TRBJ1-5; tentative D call: TRBD1 (5 bases). CDR1 is WSHSY, CDR2 SAAADI, per germline. V shed 10 bases and J shed 5 bases, with 12 bases lying between them. The CDR3 length is 12 residues. The DNA for the CDR3 is TGCGCCACGGCGGGGCCTTATCAGCCCCAGCATTTT. As protein: CATAGPYQPQHF.

This clonotype was observed many times. The rearrangement links TRBV24-1 to TRBJ2-7; 10 bases fit TRBD2. The germline CDR1 and CDR2 sequences are KGHDR and SFDVKD. This CDR3 is built from 15 residues. Losses at the gene ends were 2 bases for V and 3 bases for J; bases not matched to a gene: 3. In DNA, the CDR3 is TGTGCCACCAGTGATTCTAGCGGGGGTATCTACGAGCAGTACTTC. This encodes CATSDSSGGIYEQYF.

This clonotype was recorded at least ten times. V gene TRBV7-2 combines with J gene TRBJ1-1; 7 positions match TRBD1. Trimming took 4 bases from V and 4 from J; bases not matched to a gene: 6. CDR3 length: 14 amino acids. The germline CDR1 and CDR2 sequences are SGHTA and FQGNSA. The CDR3 nucleotides read TGTGCCAGCAGCTCCCAGGGGGGTGGCACTGAAGCTTTCTTT. This codes for CASSSQGGGTEAFF.

V and J are TRBV19 and TRBJ1-5; D gene unclear. Trimming pared 9 bases from V and 2 bases from J, leaving 11 bases between. CDR3 size: 13 residues. From germline, CDR1 is LNHDA and CDR2 SQIVND (reference sequence). The CDR3 sequence is CASSEQGNQPQHF. The CDR3 DNA reads as TGTGCCAGCTCGGAACAAGGCAATCAGCCCCAGCATTTT.

This clonotype was seen repeatedly, ten times or more. This chain uses TRBV27 with TRBJ1-5, with D possibly matching TRBD1 (6 bases). From germline, CDR1 is MNHEY and CDR2 SMNVEV (reference sequence). Trimming took 8 bases from V and 1 from J, leaving 18 bases between them. The CDR3 covers 16 residues. This CDR3 reads CASHRGGRWSNQPQHF. The CDR3 DNA reads TGTGCCAGCCATCGGGGGGGCCGGTGGAGCAATCAGCCCCAGCATTTT.

The table lists this clonotype with a few counts. The V and J genes are TRBV27 and TRBJ2-1, with TRBD2 identical over 12 bases. V lost 0 bases to trimming and J lost 3 bases; unmatched junction nucleotides: 12. Germline assignment: CDR1 MNHEY and CDR2 SMNVEV (reference sequence). This CDR3 comprises 20 residues. The CDR3 protein is CASSLSRLAGGRDSYNEQFF. CDR3 nucleotide sequence: TGTGCCAGCAGTTTATCAAGGCTAGCGGGAGGGAGGGATAGCTACAATGAGCAGTTCTTC.

This sequence joins TRBV12-3 or TRBV12-4 and TRBJ2-3, with D unresolved. This CDR3 has 14 residues. V was cut by 7 bases and J by 3 bases, with 14 bases left in between. CDR3 residues: CASTLGTATDTQYF. DNA of the CDR3: TGTGCCAGCACCCTGGGAACAGCGACAGATACGCAGTATTTT.

The sample holds many counts of this clonotype. The V gene is TRBV3-1, the J gene TRBJ2-5; no reliable D call. V was pared by 1 base and J by 5 bases, with 14 bases between. Germline V gene data show CDR1 as LGHDT and CDR2 as YNNKEL (reference sequence). This CDR3 spans 15 amino acids. CDR3 DNA: TGTGCCAGCAGCCAAGGGGCCGTCGGTCGCGAGACCCAGTACTTC. Translation gives CASSQGAVGRETQYF.

This clonotype was seen only a few times. CDR3 protein: CASSLTRGEQYF. The CDR3 coding sequence is TGTGCCAGCAGCCTTACTCGTGGGGAGCAGTACTTC. The chain employs TRBV7-2 and TRBJ2-7; D not certain. V was shortened by 5 bases and J by 7 bases, with 12 bases between the two germline ends. Per the germline V gene, CDR1 is SGHTA and CDR2 is FQGNSA. CDR3 size: 12 residues.

The V and J genes are TRBV6-1 and TRBJ2-3, with a tentative D call TRBD2 (7 bases). Trimming shortened V by 7 bases and J by 2 bases, and 13 bases separated the two germline ends. The CDR3 extends over 14 amino acids. Germline V gene lookup returns CDR1 MNHNS and CDR2 SASEGT. CDR3 in amino acids: CASTLGGDTDTQYF. CDR3 in DNA: TGTGCCAGCACCCTAGGGGGGGACACAGATACGCAGTATTTT.

The chain combines TRBV3-1 with TRBJ2-1; tentatively, D is TRBD2 (6 bases). Germline CDR1 LGHDT, CDR2 YNNKEL (reference sequence). Trimming took off 1 base at V and 2 bases at J, with 6 bases between the two ends. This CDR3 has 14 residues. The CDR3 reads CASSQGGAYNEQFF. DNA for the CDR3: TGTGCCAGCAGCCAAGGGGGGGCCTACAATGAGCAGTTCTTC.

This clonotype has a count of ten or more. J is TRBJ2-7 and V is TRBV29-1; D might be TRBD1 (5 bases). Per germline, CDR1 SQVTM and CDR2 ANQGSEA. This CDR3 is built from 15 residues. V was trimmed by 5 bases and J by 3 bases, leaving 20 bases between them. CDR3 loop: CSVSGHETAIYEQYF. DNA of the CDR3: TGCAGCGTTTCCGGCCACGAGACAGCGATCTACGAGCAGTACTTC.

This clonotype was observed many times. The chain couples TRBV6-2 or TRBV6-3 to TRBJ2-1; 7 bases fit TRBD1. The V and J ends lost 6 bases and 4 bases, in that order; junction bases with no gene match: 3. This CDR3 spans 13 amino acids. Germline CDR1 MNHEY, CDR2 SVGEGT. The CDR3 DNA sequence: TGTGCCAGCAGGGGACAGACATACAATGAGCAGTTCTTC. This codes for CASRGQTYNEQFF.

This clonotype was detected many times. The chain couples TRBV4-1 to TRBJ2-7, with D tentatively TRBD2 (6 bases). Trimming took off 4 bases at V and 4 bases at J, with 11 bases between the two ends. The CDR3 covers 13 residues. Germline V CDR1 and CDR2: MGHRA, YSYEKL. The CDR3 DNA reads as TGCGCCAGCAGCCTAGGACTACTTTACGAGCAGTACTTC. Translated: CASSLGLLYEQYF.

This clonotype was observed at least ten times. The chain links TRBV20-1 to TRBJ1-1; the match to TRBD1 covers 7 bases. Germline V gives CDR1 DFQATT, CDR2 SNEGSKA (reference sequence). V was clipped by 2 bases and J by 1 base; unmatched bases: 4. There are 14 residues in the CDR3. CDR3 in amino acids: CSARYRQGNTEAFF. The CDR3 bases are TGCAGTGCTAGATACCGACAGGGGAACACTGAAGCTTTCTTT.

J is TRBJ2-3 and V is TRBV11-3; possible D gene TRBD2, 6 bases. V was trimmed by 7 bases and J by 1 base, leaving 24 bases between them. Per the germline V gene, CDR1 is SGHNT and CDR2 is YENEEA. The CDR3 spans 18 residues. The DNA of the CDR3 is TGTGCCAGCACCCGAAGAGGGATCTGGCGGGGTGGCACAGATACGCAGTATTTT. Translation: CASTRRGIWRGGTDTQYF.